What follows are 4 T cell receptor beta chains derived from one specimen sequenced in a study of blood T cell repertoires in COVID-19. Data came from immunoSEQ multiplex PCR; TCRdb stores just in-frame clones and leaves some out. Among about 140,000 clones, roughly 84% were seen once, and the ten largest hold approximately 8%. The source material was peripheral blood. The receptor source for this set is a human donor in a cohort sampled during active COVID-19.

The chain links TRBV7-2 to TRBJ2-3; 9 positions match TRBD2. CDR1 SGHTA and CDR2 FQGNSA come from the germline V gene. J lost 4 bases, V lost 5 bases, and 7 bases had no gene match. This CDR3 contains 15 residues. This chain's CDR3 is CASSRSGGWADTQYF. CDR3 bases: TGTGCCAGCAGCCGGAGCGGGGGGTGGGCAGATACGCAGTATTTT.

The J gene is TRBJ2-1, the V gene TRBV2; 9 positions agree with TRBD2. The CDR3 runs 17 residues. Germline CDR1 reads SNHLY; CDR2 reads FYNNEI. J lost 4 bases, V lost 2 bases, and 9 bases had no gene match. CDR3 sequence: CASSEPLTSGIYNEQFF. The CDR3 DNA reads TGTGCCAGCAGTGAACCTCTGACTAGCGGAATTTACAATGAGCAGTTCTTC.

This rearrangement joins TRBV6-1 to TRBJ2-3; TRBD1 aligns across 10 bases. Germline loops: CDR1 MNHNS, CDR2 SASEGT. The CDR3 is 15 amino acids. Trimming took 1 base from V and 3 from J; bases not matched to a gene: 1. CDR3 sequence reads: CASSEGDRGTDTQYF. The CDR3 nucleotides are TGTGCCAGCAGTGAAGGGGACAGGGGAACAGATACGCAGTATTTT.

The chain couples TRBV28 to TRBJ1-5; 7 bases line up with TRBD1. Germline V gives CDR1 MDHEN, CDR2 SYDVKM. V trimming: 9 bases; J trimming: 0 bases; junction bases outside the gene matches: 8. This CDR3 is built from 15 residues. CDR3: CASRRGQYSNQPQHF. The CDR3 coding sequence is TGTGCCAGTAGAAGGGGACAGTATAGCAATCAGCCCCAGCATTTT.